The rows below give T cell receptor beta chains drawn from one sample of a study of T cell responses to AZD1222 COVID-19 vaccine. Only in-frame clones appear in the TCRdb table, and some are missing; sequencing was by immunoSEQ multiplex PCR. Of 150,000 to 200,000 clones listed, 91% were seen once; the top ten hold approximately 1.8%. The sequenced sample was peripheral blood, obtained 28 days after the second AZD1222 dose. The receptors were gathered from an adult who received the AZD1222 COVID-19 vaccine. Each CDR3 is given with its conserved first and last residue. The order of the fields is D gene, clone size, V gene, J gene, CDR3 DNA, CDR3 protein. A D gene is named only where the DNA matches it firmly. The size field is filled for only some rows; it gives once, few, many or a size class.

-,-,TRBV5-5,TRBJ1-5,TGTGCCAGCAGCTTTAGCACCTTCGGAGCCCAGCATTTT,CASSFSTFGAQHF
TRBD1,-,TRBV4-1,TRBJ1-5,TGCGCCAGCAGCCAGGTGCCATACAGGGGTCCTCAGCCCCAGCATTTT,CASSQVPYRGPQPQHF
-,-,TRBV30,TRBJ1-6,TGTGCCTGGAGTCCGGGACCTAGCTCCTATAATTCACCCCTCCACTTT,CAWSPGPSSYNSPLHF
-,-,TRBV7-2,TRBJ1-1,TGTGCCAGCAGCCTTCCCGGGGGCATGAACACTGAAGCTTTCTTT,CASSLPGGMNTEAFF
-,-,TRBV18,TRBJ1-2,TGTGCCAGCTCTATAACACGGGACTATGGCTACACCTTC,CASSITRDYGYTF
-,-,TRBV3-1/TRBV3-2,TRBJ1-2,TGTGCCAGCCGGGGAGGAAGGACCTATGGCTACACCTTC,CASRGGRTYGYTF
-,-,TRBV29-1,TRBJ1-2,TGCAGCGTTGAACTACGGGGTGAAGGCCAGACGCGTGGCTACACCTTC,CSVELRGEGQTRGYTF
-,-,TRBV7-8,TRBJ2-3,TGTGCCAGCAGCCACGCCCCAGCGGAAGGTAGCACAGATACGCAGTATTTT,CASSHAPAEGSTDTQYF
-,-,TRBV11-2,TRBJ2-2,TGTGCCAGCAGCTGGACAGCGAACACCGGGGAGCTGTTTTTT,CASSWTANTGELFF
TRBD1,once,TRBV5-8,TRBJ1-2,TGTGCCAGCAGCCGGGGACAGATTATCAACTATGGCTACACCTTC,CASSRGQIINYGYTF
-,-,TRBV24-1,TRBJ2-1,TGTGCCACCAGTGATTCCACCCACAGTACTGGCTCCTACAATGAGCAGTTCTTC,CATSDSTHSTGSYNEQFF
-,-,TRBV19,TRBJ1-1,TGTGCCAGTAGTAGGGGGGCGACTGAAGCTTTCTTT,CASSRGATEAFF
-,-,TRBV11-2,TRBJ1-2,TGTGCCAGCAGTATTGGGGGCGAGGGCTACACCTTC,CASSIGGEGYTF
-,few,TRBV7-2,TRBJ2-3,TGTGCCAGCAGCAAGACAGGGACTCGCACAGATACGCAGTATTTT,CASSKTGTRTDTQYF
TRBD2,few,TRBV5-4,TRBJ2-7,TGTGCCAGCAGTACTAGCGGGAGTTACGAGCAGTACTTC,CASSTSGSYEQYF
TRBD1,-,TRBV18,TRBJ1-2,TGTGCCAGCTCACCCCGGAGGGACAGGGTGAACTATGGCTACACCTTC,CASSPRRDRVNYGYTF
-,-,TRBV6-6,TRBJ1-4,TGTGCCAGCAGTTCGGGCGTCATTAATGAAAAACTGTTTTTT,CASSSGVINEKLFF
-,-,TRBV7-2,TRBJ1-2,TGTGCCAGCAGCTTAGGGGGTTCGGTCTATGGCTACACCTTC,CASSLGGSVYGYTF
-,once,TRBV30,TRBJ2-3,TGTGCCTGGAATAAGGGGGGATCTAGCACAGATACGCAGTATTTT,CAWNKGGSSTDTQYF
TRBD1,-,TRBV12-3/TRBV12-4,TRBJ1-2,TGTGCCAGCAGGGACAGGGGGGGGCATGGCTACACCTTC,CASRDRGGHGYTF
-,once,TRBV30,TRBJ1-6,TGTGCCTGGAGTGGGGGGACCTCCTCCTCCTATAATTCACCCCTCCACTTT,CAWSGGTSSSYNSPLHF
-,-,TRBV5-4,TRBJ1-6,TGTGCCAGCAGCCCCCTCTTCGGCCCCCTCCACTTT,CASSPLFGPLHF
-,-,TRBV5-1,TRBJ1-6,TGCGCCAGCAGCTTGGCCCCCGGGATTGAGTCACCCCTCCACTTT,CASSLAPGIESPLHF
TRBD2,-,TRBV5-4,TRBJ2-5,TGTGCCAGCAGCACGGGGACTACCCTCCAAGAGACCCAGTACTTC,CASSTGTTLQETQYF
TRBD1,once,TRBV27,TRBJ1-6,TGTGCCAGCAAACCCGGACAGGCAAGCTCCTATAATTCACCCCTCCACTTT,CASKPGQASSYNSPLHF
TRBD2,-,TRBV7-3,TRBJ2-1,TGTGCCAGCAGCTTATTTGGACTAGCGGGAACTAATGGGTACAATGAGCAGTTCTTC,CASSLFGLAGTNGYNEQFF
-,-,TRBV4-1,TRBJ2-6,TGCGCCAGCAGCCAAGATGCCTACTCTGGGGCCAACGTCCTGACTTTC,CASSQDAYSGANVLTF
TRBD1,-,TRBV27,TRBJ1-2,TGTGCCAGCAGTTTATACCCAGGGGGCGTTGGCTACACCTTC,CASSLYPGGVGYTF
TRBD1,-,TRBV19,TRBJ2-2,TGTGCCAGTACCTCGGGACAGAGACACACCGGGGAGCTGTTTTTT,CASTSGQRHTGELFF
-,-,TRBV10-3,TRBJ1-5,TGTGCCATCTCCAAAGGTTCCGGCAATCAGCCCCAGCATTTT,CAISKGSGNQPQHF
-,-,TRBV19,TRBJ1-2,TGTGCCAGTAGTTCCCGGACAAATATACATGGCTACACCTTC,CASSSRTNIHGYTF
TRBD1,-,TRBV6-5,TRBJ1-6,TGTGCCGTCAACGGACAGGGTAACTCACCCCTCCACTTT,CAVNGQGNSPLHF
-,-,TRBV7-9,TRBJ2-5,TGTGCCAGCAACAAATTAGAGACCCAGTACTTC,CASNKLETQYF
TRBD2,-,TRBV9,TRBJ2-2,TGTGCCAGCAGCGCCCTAGCGGGGGGGCACACCGGGGAGCTGTTTTTT,CASSALAGGHTGELFF
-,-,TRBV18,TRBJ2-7,TGTGCCAGCTCACCCTCCCTTGGGGGCGAAAAGGGGCAGTACTTC,CASSPSLGGEKGQYF
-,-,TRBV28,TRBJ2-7,TGTGCCAGCAGTTCCTTAGGGGCCCTATCCTACGAGCAGTACTTC,CASSSLGALSYEQYF
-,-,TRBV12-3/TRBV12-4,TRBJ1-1,TGTGCCAGCAGTTTGGGGGGTAACACTGAAGCTTTCTTT,CASSLGGNTEAFF
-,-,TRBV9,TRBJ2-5,TGTGCCAGCAGCGTCGGGACGAGAACAGGATATCAAGAGACCCAGTACTTC,CASSVGTRTGYQETQYF
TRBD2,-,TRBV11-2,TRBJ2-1,TGTGCCAGCAGCTTAGGGACTAGCGGTAACTACAATGAGCAGTTCTTC,CASSLGTSGNYNEQFF
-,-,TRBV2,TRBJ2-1,TGTGCCAGCAGTCCCTGGGCGATTAGCTCCTACAATGAGCAGTTCTTC,CASSPWAISSYNEQFF
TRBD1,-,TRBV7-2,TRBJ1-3,TGTGCCAGCAGCTTAGTAACAGGGGCCTCTGGAAACACCATATATTTT,CASSLVTGASGNTIYF
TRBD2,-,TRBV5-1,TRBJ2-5,TGCGCCAGCAGCTTGCGGGAGGCCCAAGAGACCCAGTACTTC,CASSLREAQETQYF